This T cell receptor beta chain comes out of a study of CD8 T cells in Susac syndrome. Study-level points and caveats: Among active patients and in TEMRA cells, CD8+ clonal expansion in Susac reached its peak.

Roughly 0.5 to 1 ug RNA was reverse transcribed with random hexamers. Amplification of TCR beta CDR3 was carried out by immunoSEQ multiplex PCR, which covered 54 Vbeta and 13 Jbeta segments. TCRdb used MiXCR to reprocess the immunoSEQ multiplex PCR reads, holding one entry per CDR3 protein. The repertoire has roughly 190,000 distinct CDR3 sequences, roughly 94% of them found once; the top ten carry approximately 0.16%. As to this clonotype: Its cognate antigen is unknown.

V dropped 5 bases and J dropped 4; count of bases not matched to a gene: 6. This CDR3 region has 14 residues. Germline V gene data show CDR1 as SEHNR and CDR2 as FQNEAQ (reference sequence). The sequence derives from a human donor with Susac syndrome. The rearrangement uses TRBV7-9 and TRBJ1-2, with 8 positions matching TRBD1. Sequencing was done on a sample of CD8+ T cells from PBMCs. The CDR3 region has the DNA TGTGCCAGCAGCCCCGTGGGGACAGGCTATGGCTACACCTTC. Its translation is CASSPVGTGYGYTF.